Below, one T cell receptor beta chain is given with its context. Its specificity is unknown. Oncomine TCR Beta short-read sequencing was applied to DNA from cultured CD4+ T cells. MiXCR, applied by TCRdb to the PCR reads, yields one record per CDR3 protein. The sample lists roughly 8,900 distinct CDR3 sequences, 45% occurring once. This sample was included in a study of vaccination and CD4 T cells after COVID-19. The V segment lost 1 base and the J segment 7 bases; nucleotides outside the gene matches: 8. Germline V CDR1 and CDR2: SGHDT, YYEEEE. The CDR3 sequence is 16 residues long. Treatment in this sample: approximately 9-day PBMC culture with coronavirus spike peptide pools or control peptides (ViraFEST assay).

The sequencing sample was made of CD4+ T cells from blood, cultured in vitro. The gene calls are TRBV5-6 and TRBJ1-6; 7 positions match TRBD1. The TCR sequence derives from a human donor who had recovered from COVID-19. CDR3 nucleotides: TGTGCCAGCAGCTTGTTAGGACAGGTCGGGAATTCACCCCTCCACTTT. Translating gives CASSLLGQVGNSPLHF.